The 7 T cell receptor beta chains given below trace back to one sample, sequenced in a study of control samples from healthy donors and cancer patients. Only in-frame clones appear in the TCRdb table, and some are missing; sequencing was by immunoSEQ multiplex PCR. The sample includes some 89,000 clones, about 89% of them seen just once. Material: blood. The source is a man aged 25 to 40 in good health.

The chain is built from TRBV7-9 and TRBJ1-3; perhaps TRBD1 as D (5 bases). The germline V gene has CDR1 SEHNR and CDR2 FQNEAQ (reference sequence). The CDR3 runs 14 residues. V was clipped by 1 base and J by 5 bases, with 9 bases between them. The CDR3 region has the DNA TGTGCCAGCAGCTTAGATGGGGCGCGAAACACCATATATTTT. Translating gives CASSLDGARNTIYF.

The CDR3 DNA follows: TGTGCCAGCAGACCCGGACAGGGTAACTATGGCTACACCTTC. Translation gives CASRPGQGNYGYTF. This sequence joins TRBV6-5 and TRBJ1-2; 8 bases line up with TRBD1. The CDR3 is 14 amino acids. V trimming: 6 bases; J trimming: 1 base; junction bases outside the gene matches: 4. From germline, CDR1 is MNHEY and CDR2 SVGAGI.

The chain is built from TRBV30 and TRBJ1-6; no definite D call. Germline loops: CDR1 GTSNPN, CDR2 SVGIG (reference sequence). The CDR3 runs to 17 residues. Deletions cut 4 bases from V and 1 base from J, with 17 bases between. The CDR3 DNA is TGTGCCTGGACCTCCCAGAGGGTGAGGTCCTATAATTCACCCCTCCACTTT. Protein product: CAWTSQRVRSYNSPLHF. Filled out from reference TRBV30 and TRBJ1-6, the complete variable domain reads SQTIHQWPATLVQPVGSPLSLECTVEGTSNPNLYWYRQAAGRGLQLLFYSVGIGQISSEVPQNLSASRPQDRQFILSSKKLLLSDSGFYLCAWTSQRVRSYNSPLHFGNGTRLTVT.

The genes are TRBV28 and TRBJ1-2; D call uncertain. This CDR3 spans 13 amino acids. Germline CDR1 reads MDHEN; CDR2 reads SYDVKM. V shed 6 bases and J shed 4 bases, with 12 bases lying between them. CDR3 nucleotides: TGTGCCAGCAGGCCCTCAGGTTCCTATGGCTACACCTTC. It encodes CASRPSGSYGYTF.

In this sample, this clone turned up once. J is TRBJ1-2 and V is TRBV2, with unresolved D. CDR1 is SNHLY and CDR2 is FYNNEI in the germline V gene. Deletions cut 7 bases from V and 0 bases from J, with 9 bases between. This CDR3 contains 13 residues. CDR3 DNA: TGTGCCAGCAACAGCCACCCTAACTATGGCTACACCTTC. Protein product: CASNSHPNYGYTF.

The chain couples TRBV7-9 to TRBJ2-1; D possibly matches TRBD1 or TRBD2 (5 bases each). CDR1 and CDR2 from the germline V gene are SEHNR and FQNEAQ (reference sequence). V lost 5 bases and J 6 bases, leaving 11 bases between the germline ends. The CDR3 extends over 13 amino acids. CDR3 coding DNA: TGTGCCAGCAGCCCAACTGGGGGCAATGAGCAGTTCTTC. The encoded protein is CASSPTGGNEQFF.

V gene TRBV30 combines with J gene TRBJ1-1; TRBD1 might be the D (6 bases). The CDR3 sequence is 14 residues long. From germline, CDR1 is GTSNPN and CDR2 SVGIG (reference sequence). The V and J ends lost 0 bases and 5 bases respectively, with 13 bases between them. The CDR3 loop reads CAWSVQQGRTEAFF. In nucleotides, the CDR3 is TGTGCCTGGAGTGTACAACAGGGAAGAACTGAAGCTTTCTTT.